The 24 T cell receptor beta chains given below trace back to one sample, sequenced in a study of beta chain features in type 1 diabetes (dated by TCRdb to 2016 to 2019). Library preparation employed the immunoSEQ multiplex PCR assay. The High Capacity cDNA Reverse Transcription Kit was used to reverse transcribe all of the isolated RNA, meaning that expressed TCRB transcripts were what got sequenced. TCRdb's version of the immuneACCESS table is confined to in-frame rearrangements and falls short of the full clone set. An unresolved V gene accounts for under half of the shortfall where checked; the remainder is of unknown origin. The sample profile shows roughly 350,000 clones; approximately 10% of them were found once. In total, the top ten clones hold about 0.015% of the sample. Sequencing was carried out using naive CD4+ T cells from blood. The cell subset or site label, as the study defines it: true naive CD4+ T cells. Every receptor here comes from a woman between 25 and 40 years old in good health.

The chain carries TRBV5-1 and TRBJ2-6, with 10 bases matching TRBD1. This CDR3 is built from 16 residues. With V trimmed by 7 bases and J by 0 bases, 4 bases remained unmatched. Germline lookup yields CDR1 SGHRS and CDR2 YFSETQ. CDR3 protein: CASRTGGISGANVLTF. CDR3 coding DNA: TGCGCCAGCCGGACAGGGGGTATCTCTGGGGCCAACGTCCTGACTTTC. Looking up the rest from reference TRBV5-1 and TRBJ2-6 gives the full variable domain: KAGVTQTPRYLIKTRGQQVTLSCSPISGHRSVSWYQQTPGQGLQFLFEYFSETQRNKGNFPGRFSGRQFSNSRSEMNVSTLELGDSALYLCASRTGGISGANVLTFGAGSRLTVL.

This chain links TRBV11-3 with TRBJ2-7, with TRBD2 as a possible D gene (6 bases). The CDR3 is 17 residues long. V shed 1 base and J shed 4 bases, with 20 bases lying between them. Germline loops: CDR1 SGHNT, CDR2 YENEEA. CDR3 bases: TGTGCCAGCAGCTTAGGCCCCCAGGGAGGCGTACCGTACGAGCAGTACTTC. It is translated as CASSLGPQGGVPYEQYF.

Notes on this clone: Other DNA sequences from this sample encode an identical CDR3 as well. The chain employs TRBV28 and TRBJ2-3; TRBD2 might be the D (5 bases). The CDR3 covers 13 residues. V dropped 3 bases and J dropped 4 bases, with 8 bases sitting between them. Germline V gene lookup returns CDR1 MDHEN and CDR2 SYDVKM. The CDR3, as DNA: TGTGCCAGCAGTTTTAGAGGGTCAGATACGCAGTATTTT. This codes for CASSFRGSDTQYF.

This clone showed up just a few times. V usage is TRBV18 and J usage is TRBJ2-5; D is possibly TRBD1 (5 bases). Trimming stripped 4 bases from V and 5 bases from J, with 11 bases between. This CDR3 has 13 amino acids. Germline CDR1 is KGHSH and CDR2 is LQKENI. The DNA for the CDR3 is TGTGCCAGCTCACTTACACAGGCTGAGACCCAGTACTTC. Translating gives CASSLTQAETQYF.

In this sample, this clone turned up a few times. The J gene is TRBJ2-3, the V gene TRBV7-2; 13 nucleotides match TRBD2. V shed 5 bases and J 6 bases; nucleotides not matched to a gene: 8. Germline loops: CDR1 SGHTA, CDR2 FQGNSA. The CDR3 extends over 16 amino acids. The CDR3 is CASSDGTSGNADTQYF. As DNA, the CDR3 is TGTGCCAGCAGCGATGGGACTAGCGGGAACGCGGATACGCAGTATTTT.

This sequence joins TRBV7-3 and TRBJ1-2, with 9 bases that match TRBD1. The length of the CDR3 is 15 residues. Germline-derived CDR1 and CDR2 are SGHTA and FQGTGA. The trim removed 4 bases at V and 5 bases at J, leaving 8 bases unmatched. The DNA of the CDR3 is TGTGCCAGCAGCTCCAGCCAGGGACAGGGATATGGCTACACCTTC. This gives the protein CASSSSQGQGYGYTF. The full variable domain, with the rest looked up from reference TRBV7-3 and TRBJ1-2, is GAGVSQTPSNKVTEKGKYVELRCDPISGHTALYWYRQSLGQGPEFLIYFQGTGAADDSGLPNDRFFAVRPEGSVSTLKIQRTERGDSAVYLCASSSSQGQGYGYTFGSGTRLTVV.

V usage is TRBV7-2 and J usage is TRBJ2-3; possibly TRBD2 for D (6 bases). There are 14 residues in the CDR3. CDR1 SGHTA and CDR2 FQGNSA come from the germline V gene. Deletions cut 3 bases from V and 0 bases from J, with 7 bases between. Here the CDR3 DNA reads TGTGCCAGCAGCTTGGGGACTAGCACAGATACGCAGTATTTT. This gives the protein CASSLGTSTDTQYF.

The sample holds a few counts of this clone. This chain joins TRBV4-3 and TRBJ2-7; D call uncertain. Germline assignment: CDR1 LGHNA and CDR2 YSLEER. V was cut by 1 base and J by 1 base, with 11 bases left in between. CDR3 length: 15 residues. CDR3 in amino acids: CASSQGALASYEQYF. The CDR3 DNA reads as TGCGCCAGCAGCCAAGGGGCACTGGCATCCTACGAGCAGTACTTC.

The rearrangement uses TRBV14 and TRBJ2-1, with a possible D match to TRBD2 (6 bases). Germline loops: CDR1 SGHDN, CDR2 FVKESK. This CDR3 spans 17 amino acids. The V and J ends lost 0 bases and 8 bases respectively, with 20 bases between them. The CDR3 here is CASSQEFWVLPGDEQFF. The CDR3 coding sequence is TGTGCCAGCAGCCAAGAGTTTTGGGTCCTCCCGGGGGATGAGCAGTTCTTC.

The CDR3 is CSAATGGSGQPQHF. The CDR3 DNA reads TGCAGCGCCGCGACAGGGGGCTCGGGACAGCCCCAGCATTTT. The J gene is TRBJ1-5, the V gene TRBV29-1; 10 bases align to TRBD1. CDR3 length: 14 residues. With 7 bases clipped from V and 7 bases from J, the junction kept 10 bases outside the gene matches. CDR1 is SQVTM, CDR2 ANQGSEA, per germline.

The V call is TRBV10-3, the J call TRBJ1-5; D remains unclear. V was shortened by 2 bases and J by 9 bases, with 26 bases between the two germline ends. The CDR3 totals 18 residues. CDR1 is ENHRY and CDR2 is SYGVKD in the germline V gene. The CDR3 region has the DNA TGTGCCATCAGTGAGCCACATTCAGGAGACCTCGGTGGGAGGCCCCAGCATTTT. Translation: CAISEPHSGDLGGRPQHF.

CDR3 sequence reads: CASSDKRLAGNEKLFF. CDR3 in DNA: TGTGCCAGCAGCGACAAGCGCCTCGCGGGTAATGAAAAACTGTTTTTT. The gene calls are TRBV5-4 and TRBJ1-4; the D is unclear. Germline lookup yields CDR1 SGHNT and CDR2 YYREEE (reference sequence). CDR3 length: 16 amino acids. V dropped 4 bases and J dropped 4 bases, with 17 bases sitting between them.

The chain links TRBV4-2 to TRBJ2-6, with a tentative D call TRBD2 (6 bases). CDR1 LGHNA and CDR2 YNFKEQ come from the germline V gene. V was trimmed by 3 bases and J by 0 bases, leaving 12 bases between them. This CDR3 comprises 17 residues. CDR3 in amino acids: CASSQAGSDSGANVLTF. CDR3 bases: TGTGCCAGCAGCCAGGCGGGATCGGACTCTGGGGCCAACGTCCTGACTTTC.

V and J are TRBV29-1 and TRBJ1-2; 7 bases fit TRBD1. The germline gives CDR1 SQVTM, CDR2 ANQGSEA. The CDR3 contains 11 residues. For the CDR3, the DNA is TGCAGTACAGGGGCGAACTATGGCTACACCTTC. This sequence encodes CSTGANYGYTF.

This clone has a handful of counts. The CDR3: CASSLATGLDEQFF. The CDR3 bases are TGTGCCAGCAGCTTAGCGACAGGGCTCGATGAGCAGTTCTTC. V and J are TRBV7-3 and TRBJ2-1, with TRBD1 identical over 7 bases. This CDR3 has 14 amino acids. The V gene's germline CDR1 is SGHTA and CDR2 FQGTGA. With 2 bases clipped from V and 8 bases from J, the junction kept 6 bases outside the gene matches.

This clone was observed a handful of times. The V call is TRBV6-1, the J call TRBJ1-2, with D possibly TRBD1 on 6 matching bases. Germline values: CDR1 MNHNS, CDR2 SASEGT. CDR3 length equals 13 residues. V was trimmed by 7 bases and J by 3 bases, leaving 12 bases between them. In DNA, the CDR3 is TGTGCCAGCACGTGGGACACCGACTATGGCTACACCTTC. This codes for CASTWDTDYGYTF.

The chain joins TRBV19 to TRBJ1-5, with a tentative D call TRBD1 (5 bases). CDR1 LNHDA and CDR2 SQIVND come from the germline V gene (reference sequence). Trimming shortened V by 1 base and J by 9 bases, and 10 bases separated the two germline ends. The CDR3 has 13 residues. In nucleotides, the CDR3 is TGTGCCAGTAGTATAGGTCCAGGGATGCCCCAGCATTTT. It specifies CASSIGPGMPQHF.

V and J are TRBV7-2 and TRBJ1-1; perhaps TRBD1 as D (6 bases). V was clipped by 2 bases and J by 11 bases, with 15 bases between them. The germline V gene has CDR1 SGHTA and CDR2 FQGNSA. This CDR3 is 13 amino acids long. The CDR3 nucleotides read TGTGCCAGCAGCTTAAGGGCAGGGGAGTTCGCTTTCTTT. As protein: CASSLRAGEFAFF.

V usage is TRBV6-1 and J usage is TRBJ1-1, with 7 nucleotides matching TRBD1. V gave up 7 bases and J gave up 1 base; unmatched junction bases: 0. Germline V CDR1 and CDR2: MNHNS, SASEGT. The CDR3 spans 12 residues. CDR3 bases: TGTGCCAGCAACAGGGGGAACACTGAAGCTTTCTTT. This codes for CASNRGNTEAFF.

DNA for the CDR3: TGTGCCAGCAGCGTAGATCTCGGTAACTATGGCTACACCTTC. This encodes CASSVDLGNYGYTF. This chain joins TRBV9 and TRBJ1-2; D gene uncertain. The CDR3 is 14 residues long. CDR1 and CDR2 from the germline V gene are SGDLS and YYNGEE. V lost 0 bases and J 1 base, leaving 7 bases between the germline ends.

This clone turned up a few times. V usage is TRBV6-5 and J usage is TRBJ2-3; 8 nucleotides match TRBD1. The trim removed 6 bases at V and 2 bases at J, leaving 4 bases unmatched. Germline CDR1 MNHEY, CDR2 SVGAGI. This CDR3 has 14 amino acids. The CDR3 DNA reads as TGTGCCAGCAGAATACAGGGGGTCACAGATACGCAGTATTTT. It yields the protein CASRIQGVTDTQYF.

This clone was detected only a few times. The V call is TRBV28, the J call TRBJ2-5; a possible D gene is TRBD1 (5 bases). Trimming removed 7 bases at V and 0 bases at J, with 9 bases between. Germline values: CDR1 MDHEN, CDR2 SYDVKM. This CDR3 comprises 13 residues. CDR3 coding DNA: TGTGCCAGCATTGGGGCGCACCAAGAGACCCAGTACTTC. Encoded protein: CASIGAHQETQYF.

The rearrangement uses TRBV6-5 and TRBJ1-1, with D perhaps TRBD1 (5 bases). V was clipped by 2 bases and J by 3 bases, with 10 bases between them. Germline CDR1 and CDR2: MNHEY and SVGAGI. The CDR3 extends over 14 amino acids. The CDR3 coding sequence is TGTGCCAGCAGTTACAGGGGCAGGGACACTGAAGCTTTCTTT. It encodes CASSYRGRDTEAFF.

There are many counts of this clone. The V call is TRBV14, the J call TRBJ2-2; D remains ambiguous. The CDR3 is 15 residues long. From germline, CDR1 is SGHDN and CDR2 FVKESK. Trimming stripped 0 bases from V and 9 bases from J, with 14 bases between. The CDR3 DNA sequence: TGTGCCAGCAGCCAAGATCACAGACGAATCTGGGAGCTGTTTTTT. Its translation: CASSQDHRRIWELFF.